What follows are 26 T cell receptor beta chains derived from one specimen sequenced in a study of cytomegalovirus exposure and HLA in healthy donors. The PCR had 60 Vbeta and 13 Jbeta primers. Clones were read by immunoSEQ multiplex PCR, and TCRdb kept only the in-frame ones, dropping some. Of approximately 100,000 clones listed, around 83% are singletons. The specimen was PBMCs. These TCRs come from a woman between 18 and 30 years old in good health and CMV-seronegative.

The CDR3 reads CASSPDRGRLYF. CDR3 nucleotide sequence: TGTGCCAGCAGCCCGGACAGGGGGCGTTTGTACTTC. The chain uses TRBV7-6 and TRBJ2-7, with TRBD1 matching over 11 bases. The V gene end was trimmed by 5 bases and the J gene end by 12 bases; junction bases not matched to a gene: 6. CDR1 and CDR2 (germline): SGHVS, FNYEAQ. The CDR3 has 12 residues.

The chain recombines TRBV27 with TRBJ1-2; the match to TRBD1 covers 7 bases. The CDR3 runs to 13 residues. The ends lost 6 bases at V and 4 bases at J; junction bases unmatched: 5. The germline V gene encodes CDR1 MNHEY and CDR2 SMNVEV (reference sequence). The CDR3 here is CASRQTGSYGYTF. CDR3 sequence (DNA): TGTGCCAGCAGACAGACAGGGAGCTATGGCTACACCTTC.

The chain combines TRBV9 with TRBJ2-1; 8 bases fit TRBD2. Per germline, CDR1 SGDLS and CDR2 YYNGEE. The CDR3 sequence is 16 residues long. The V and J ends lost 4 bases and 2 bases, in that order; junction bases with no gene match: 8. CDR3 residues: CASSLRGGSTYNEQFF. CDR3 in DNA: TGTGCCAGCAGCTTACGCGGGGGGTCCACCTACAATGAGCAGTTCTTC.

The chain carries TRBV10-3 and TRBJ1-6, with TRBD1 identical over 11 bases. V shed 4 bases and J 9 bases; nucleotides not matched to a gene: 8. This CDR3 contains 16 residues. Germline loops: CDR1 ENHRY, CDR2 SYGVKD. DNA for the CDR3: TGTGCCATCAGTGGGACAGGGGGCTTTGAGGGTTCACCCCTCCACTTT. The encoded protein is CAISGTGGFEGSPLHF.

V is TRBV15 and J is TRBJ1-2; weak D call: TRBD1 (6 bases). This CDR3 is built from 17 residues. The V gene's germline CDR1 is LNHNV and CDR2 YYDKDF (reference sequence). V shed 1 base and J shed 1 base, with 16 bases lying between them. CDR3 residues: CATSRGPSWTVNYGYTF. DNA for the CDR3: TGTGCCACCAGCAGAGGACCCTCCTGGACAGTTAACTATGGCTACACCTTC.

This clone was seen a few times. The chain has TRBV6-5 and TRBJ1-1; 10 bases are shared with TRBD1. V shed 6 bases, J shed 8 bases, and the junction held 9 bases outside the gene matches. The CDR3 is made up of 14 amino acids. Germline values: CDR1 MNHEY, CDR2 SVGAGI. As DNA, the CDR3 is TGTGCCAGCAGCGTCCCGGGACAGGGGTCAGAAGCTTTCTTT. Protein: CASSVPGQGSEAFF.

This chain links TRBV30 with TRBJ2-7; D is uncertain. The CDR3 covers 11 residues. Germline values: CDR1 GTSNPN, CDR2 SVGIG (reference sequence). Trimming took 2 bases from V and 7 from J, leaving 9 bases between them. Here the CDR3 reads CAWSFYSEQYF. The CDR3 nucleotides are TGTGCCTGGAGTTTCTATTCTGAGCAGTACTTC.

The rearrangement uses TRBV18 and TRBJ2-2, with TRBD1 identical over 7 bases. The germline V gene encodes CDR1 KGHSH and CDR2 LQKENI. V lost 3 bases to trimming and J lost 6 bases; unmatched junction nucleotides: 16. This CDR3 has 18 residues. CDR3 DNA sequence: TGTGCCAGCTCACCCCGGTTAGGGGGCTCGAGGATAGCCGGGGAGCTGTTTTTT. This encodes CASSPRLGGSRIAGELFF.

The chain links TRBV4-3 to TRBJ2-1; D uncertain. The CDR3 is made up of 16 amino acids. V gave up 0 bases and J gave up 0 bases, with 9 bases separating them. CDR1 and CDR2 (germline): LGHNA, YSLEER. CDR3 in amino acids: CASSQEAPGSYNEQFF. In nucleotides, the CDR3 is TGCGCCAGCAGCCAAGAGGCCCCAGGCTCCTACAATGAGCAGTTCTTC.

The chain recombines TRBV6-5 with TRBJ2-1; D possibly corresponds to TRBD1 (6 bases). Germline CDR1 MNHEY, CDR2 SVGAGI. V lost 5 bases and J lost 3, with 11 bases in between. The CDR3 covers 14 residues. CDR3 residues: CASSQQGYYNEQFF. CDR3 DNA: TGTGCCAGCAGTCAACAGGGATACTACAATGAGCAGTTCTTC.

This clone has more than one count but fewer than ten. V is TRBV4-2 and J is TRBJ1-5, with a possible D match to TRBD1 (6 bases). Trimming stripped 2 bases from V and 4 bases from J, with 18 bases between. Per germline, CDR1 LGHNA and CDR2 YNFKEQ. This CDR3 has 17 residues. This CDR3 is CASSQNQQGVQNQPQHF. CDR3 DNA sequence: TGTGCCAGCAGCCAAAACCAACAGGGTGTTCAGAATCAGCCCCAGCATTTT.

This sequence joins TRBV7-9 and TRBJ2-5, with D tentatively TRBD1 (8 bases). Trimming removed 5 bases at V and 7 bases at J, with 23 bases between. Germline lookup yields CDR1 SEHNR and CDR2 FQNEAQ (reference sequence). This CDR3 comprises 16 residues. CDR3 nucleotides: TGTGCCAGCAGCCACGGACAGGGAGGGCCGGATGGGACCCAGTACTTC. This gives the protein CASSHGQGGPDGTQYF.

The gene calls are TRBV6-6 and TRBJ2-5, with 8 bases identical to TRBD1. The closer fit of TRBJ2-7 to the DNA end suggests the J call may be wrong. There are 13 residues in the CDR3. CDR1 and CDR2 (germline): MNHNY, SVGAGI (reference sequence). CDR3 protein: CATQSQQGGEQYF. As DNA, the CDR3 is TGTGCCACGCAATCCCAACAGGGGGGCGAGCAGTACTTC.

V and J are TRBV7-9 and TRBJ2-3; 9 nucleotides match TRBD2. Per germline, CDR1 SEHNR and CDR2 FQNEAQ (reference sequence). The length of the CDR3 is 16 residues. V trimming: 4 bases; J trimming: 0 bases; junction bases outside the gene matches: 5. The CDR3 protein is CASSSASGISTDTQYF. Written as DNA, the CDR3 is TGTGCCAGCAGCTCCGCTAGCGGGATTAGCACAGATACGCAGTATTTT.

There are a few counts of this clone. This sequence joins TRBV4-3 and TRBJ2-1; D possibly corresponds to TRBD2 (5 bases). Germline CDR1 reads LGHNA; CDR2 reads YSLEER. The CDR3 runs 15 residues. Between the trimmed V and J ends, which lost 1 base and 5 bases, there was a span of 12 bases. The CDR3 protein is CASSQVPPGNNEQFF. The CDR3 nucleotides read TGCGCCAGCAGCCAAGTACCTCCGGGAAACAATGAGCAGTTCTTC.

CDR3 bases: TGTGCCAGCAGGCAACTCAGGGCCGCCGGCTCCAATGAGCAGTTCTTC. Amino acids: CASRQLRAAGSNEQFF. The chain couples TRBV11-2 to TRBJ2-1, with D perhaps TRBD1 (5 bases). CDR3 size: 16 residues. CDR1 SGHAT and CDR2 FQNNGV come from the germline V gene. Trimming stripped 6 bases from V and 6 bases from J, with 21 bases between.

This chain links TRBV6-6 with TRBJ1-1; D not certain. V lost 6 bases and J lost 1, with 18 bases in between. The V gene's germline CDR1 is MNHNY and CDR2 SVGAGI (reference sequence). There are 16 residues in the CDR3. CDR3: CASSHGLPEGNTEAFF. CDR3 coding DNA: TGTGCCAGCAGCCACGGACTTCCTGAGGGGAACACTGAAGCTTTCTTT.

The chain couples TRBV7-2 to TRBJ2-7, with TRBD1 matching 9 bases. The length of the CDR3 is 14 residues. Germline CDR1 and CDR2: SGHTA and FQGNSA. With V trimmed by 5 bases and J by 4 bases, 6 bases remained unmatched. The CDR3 here is CASSQWTGVYEQYF. CDR3 bases: TGTGCCAGCAGCCAGTGGACAGGGGTGTACGAGCAGTACTTC.

This chain joins TRBV18 and TRBJ2-3; D is possibly TRBD1 (6 bases). The germline V and J ends were trimmed by 2 bases and 0 bases, with 6 bases remaining between them. Germline loops: CDR1 KGHSH, CDR2 LQKENI. CDR3 length: 14 residues. The CDR3 nucleotides read TGTGCCAGCTCACCAACAGGGAGCACAGATACGCAGTATTTT. It is translated as CASSPTGSTDTQYF.

As regards this clone: Because the CDR3's place on the DNA is in doubt, the DNA is left out and the CDR3 is given as listed by TCRdb. V is TRBV28 and J is TRBJ1-2; TRBD1, the table's D call, was not compared with the DNA. The CDR3 numbers 14 amino acids, ends counted. The V gene's germline CDR1 is MDHEN and CDR2 SYDVKM. The CDR3 loop reads CASSLFSGQGSYTF.

This rearrangement joins TRBV18 to TRBJ1-1; TRBD1 aligns across 8 bases. V shed 5 bases and J 6 bases; nucleotides not matched to a gene: 11. Germline lookup yields CDR1 KGHSH and CDR2 LQKENI. This CDR3 contains 15 residues. The CDR3 nucleotides are TGTGCCAGCTCATGGACAGGGTCGCAGGTGGCTGAAGCTTTCTTT. Translating it yields CASSWTGSQVAEAFF.

CDR3 region: CAWSLSPGNEQFF. The CDR3 coding sequence is TGTGCCTGGAGTCTCTCCCCAGGAAATGAGCAGTTCTTC. The gene calls are TRBV30 and TRBJ2-1; the D is unclear. CDR3 length: 13 residues. Germline V lookup: CDR1 GTSNPN, CDR2 SVGIG (reference sequence). V was trimmed by 2 bases and J by 7 bases, leaving 12 bases between them.

V usage is TRBV5-5 and J usage is TRBJ2-7; 11 positions agree with TRBD1. CDR3 length equals 13 residues. The junction had 2 bases not matched to a gene; V was cut back by 3 bases and J by 6 bases. The germline gives CDR1 SGHKS, CDR2 YYEKEE (reference sequence). DNA of the CDR3: TGTGCCAGCAGCTGGGACAGGGGGTCCGAGCAGTACTTC. Translated: CASSWDRGSEQYF.

The chain links TRBV14 to TRBJ1-1; the match to TRBD1 covers 7 bases. The germline gives CDR1 SGHDN, CDR2 FVKESK. The CDR3 loop spans 15 amino acids. With V trimmed by 3 bases and J by 0 bases, 4 bases remained unmatched. The CDR3 is CASSHLTGVNTEAFF. The CDR3 nucleotides are TGTGCCAGCAGCCATCTCACAGGGGTGAACACTGAAGCTTTCTTT.

The rearrangement joins TRBV28 to TRBJ2-7; D is unclear. The CDR3 is 15 residues long. The germline CDR1 and CDR2 sequences are MDHEN and SYDVKM. The ends were cut back, 6 bases at V and 2 bases at J, with 17 bases in the middle. The CDR3 DNA follows: TGTGCCAGCAGCCTACCAGGTAGGCCAACCTACGAGCAGTACTTC. Translated, it gives CASSLPGRPTYEQYF.

J is TRBJ2-2 and V is TRBV9; a possible D gene is TRBD1 (7 bases). Germline-derived CDR1 and CDR2 are SGDLS and YYNGEE. The V and J ends lost 3 bases and 2 bases respectively, with 14 bases between them. The CDR3 runs to 16 residues. CDR3 loop: CASSEPGGPNTGELFF. In nucleotides, the CDR3 is TGTGCCAGCAGCGAGCCAGGGGGGCCTAACACCGGGGAGCTGTTTTTT.